These T cell receptor beta chains were read from a single sample in a study of molecular identifiers for immune sequencing clone quantification. One entry per CDR3 protein, called by TCRdb with MiXCR from the PCR reads. The repertoire holds 62,000 or so distinct CDR3 sequences, with approximately 18% as singletons. Sequencing used naive CD8+ T cells from blood, with Jurkat cell RNA spiked in. These receptor sequences come from a human donor in good health. Some libraries in this study had Jurkat cell RNA spiked in. The CDR3 runs from the conserved cysteine through the conserved F or W. The D gene is left open where the match is weak. Some rows mark clone size as missing; the rest say once, few, many or name a class of expanded clone.

clone size	J gene	D gene	V gene	CDR3 protein	CDR3 DNA
many	TRBJ1-4	TRBD1	TRBV24-1	CATSDPTGTGGEKLFF	TGTGCCACCAGTGATCCGACCGGGACAGGGGGCGAAAAACTGTTTTTT
many	TRBJ2-3	-	TRBV14	CASSQGYFIGTSGTDTQYF	TGTGCCAGCAGCCAAGGATATTTCATAGGGACATCCGGCACAGATACGCAGTATTTT
few	TRBJ1-4	TRBD1	TRBV28	CASSIRQGGKLFF	TGTGCCAGCAGTATCCGACAGGGAGGAAAACTGTTTTTT
many	TRBJ2-7	TRBD2	TRBV27	CASRLLAGVSEEQYF	TGTGCCAGCAGGCTACTAGCGGGAGTATCGGAAGAGCAGTACTTC
many	TRBJ2-3	-	TRBV27	CASSLWATDTQYF	TGTGCCAGCAGTTTATGGGCGACAGATACGCAGTATTTT
many	TRBJ2-6	TRBD1	TRBV6-1	CASRVRDRDSGANVLTF	TGTGCCAGCAGAGTAAGGGACAGGGACTCTGGGGCCAACGTCCTGACTTTC
few	TRBJ2-7	-	TRBV4-1	CASSPSTPYEQYF	TGCGCCAGCAGCCCCTCAACCCCCTACGAGCAGTACTTC
-	TRBJ1-5	TRBD1	TRBV2	CASRTTGGEGQPQHF	TGTGCCAGCAGAACGACAGGGGGCGAGGGTCAGCCCCAGCATTTT
-	TRBJ2-6	TRBD1	TRBV6-1	CASSEYWAPGQWIGSGANVLTF	TGTGCCAGCAGTGAATATTGGGCTCCGGGACAGTGGATAGGCTCTGGGGCCAACGTCCTGACTTTC
many	TRBJ2-3	-	TRBV6-4	CASSDRRPRNTDTQYF	TGTGCCAGCAGTGATAGGCGGCCAAGAAACACAGATACGCAGTATTTT
many	TRBJ2-7	TRBD1	TRBV27	CASSPSQGAEFYEQYF	TGTGCCAGCAGCCCGTCTCAGGGGGCGGAGTTCTACGAGCAGTACTTC
-	TRBJ1-6	TRBD1	TRBV12-3/TRBV12-4	CASSWGQGNSPLHF	TGTGCCAGCAGTTGGGGACAGGGAAATTCACCCCTCCACTTT
many	TRBJ1-2	-	TRBV13	CASSLGPAGRIDGYTF	TGTGCCAGCAGCTTAGGCCCCGCAGGGAGGATCGATGGCTACACCTTC
many	TRBJ1-1	TRBD1	TRBV25-1	CASRDRMNTEAFF	TGTGCCAGCAGGGACAGGATGAACACTGAAGCTTTCTTT
many	TRBJ2-5	TRBD2	TRBV29-1	CSVVGTVEWGLAGVAAQYF	TGCAGCGTGGTCGGGACAGTGGAGTGGGGGCTAGCGGGAGTGGCGGCCCAGTACTTC
many	TRBJ2-3	-	TRBV6-2/TRBV6-3	CASSYGAGSSTDTQYF	TGTGCCAGCAGTTACGGGGCAGGGAGCAGCACAGATACGCAGTATTTT
many	TRBJ2-7	-	TRBV30	CAWSPGWYEQYF	TGTGCCTGGTCACCGGGGTGGTACGAGCAGTACTTC
many	TRBJ2-3	-	TRBV6-5	CASSYNLGGITDTQYF	TGTGCCAGCAGTTACAATTTAGGGGGTATCACAGATACGCAGTATTTT
many	TRBJ2-5	-	TRBV5-5	CASSDFQETQYF	TGTGCCAGCAGCGATTTCCAAGAGACCCAGTACTTC
many	TRBJ2-3	TRBD2	TRBV27	CASSLTLAGQKGYDTQYF	TGTGCCAGCAGTTTAACGCTAGCGGGACAGAAAGGTTACGATACGCAGTATTTT
few	TRBJ2-7	TRBD2	TRBV5-6	CASSLSGSPYEQYF	TGTGCCAGCAGCTTGAGCGGGAGTCCCTACGAGCAGTACTTC
-	TRBJ2-1	-	TRBV5-6	CASSSGEPYNEQFF	TGTGCCAGCAGCTCGGGCGAGCCCTACAATGAGCAGTTCTTC
many	TRBJ1-1	-	TRBV11-3	CASSLLARTDTEAFF	TGTGCCAGCAGCTTATTAGCGAGGACAGACACTGAAGCTTTCTTT
few	TRBJ2-7	TRBD2	TRBV12-3/TRBV12-4	CASSLAGTSAYEQYF	TGTGCCAGCAGTTTAGCCGGGACTAGCGCCTACGAGCAGTACTTC
-	TRBJ2-7	-	TRBV5-8	CASGRDDSYEQYF	TGTGCCAGCGGCCGGGACGACTCCTACGAGCAGTACTTC
many	TRBJ2-5	-	TRBV6-2/TRBV6-3	CATNLQGRQETQYF	TGTGCCACAAACCTACAGGGACGGCAAGAGACCCAGTACTTC
many	TRBJ2-2	-	TRBV7-9	CAGGSPSGELFF	TGTGCCGGAGGCAGTCCCTCCGGGGAGCTGTTTTTT
many	TRBJ2-1	TRBD1	TRBV27	CASRTGGSYNEQFF	TGTGCCAGCCGAACAGGGGGCAGCTACAATGAGCAGTTCTTC
many	TRBJ1-1	-	TRBV15	CATTAIVRTSNTEAFF	TGTGCCACCACCGCCATTGTCCGAACGTCGAACACTGAAGCTTTCTTT
many	TRBJ2-3	TRBD1	TRBV19	CASWDRTTDTQYF	TGTGCCAGCTGGGACAGGACCACAGATACGCAGTATTTT
-	TRBJ1-2	-	TRBV5-5	CASSVRGFGYTF	TGTGCCAGCAGCGTACGGGGATTTGGCTACACCTTC
many	TRBJ1-6	-	TRBV20-1	CSARDQYRLDNSPLHF	TGCAGTGCTAGAGATCAATACAGGCTGGATAATTCACCCCTCCACTTT
-	TRBJ1-5	-	TRBV28	CASNSVQPQHF	TGTGCCAGCAATTCAGTTCAGCCCCAGCATTTT
many	TRBJ2-5	-	TRBV19	CASSSSVEETQYF	TGTGCCAGTAGTAGCTCAGTCGAAGAGACCCAGTACTTC
many	TRBJ2-7	TRBD1	TRBV23-1	CASSQPDRESEQYF	TGCGCCAGCAGTCAACCCGACAGGGAAAGCGAGCAGTACTTC
-	TRBJ2-1	-	TRBV10-3	CAISELGEQSF	TGTGCCATCAGTGAGTTGGGTGAGCAGTCCTTC
many	TRBJ2-7	TRBD1	TRBV28	CASSFPRDRGFEQYF	TGTGCCAGCAGTTTTCCGCGGGACAGGGGCTTCGAGCAGTACTTC